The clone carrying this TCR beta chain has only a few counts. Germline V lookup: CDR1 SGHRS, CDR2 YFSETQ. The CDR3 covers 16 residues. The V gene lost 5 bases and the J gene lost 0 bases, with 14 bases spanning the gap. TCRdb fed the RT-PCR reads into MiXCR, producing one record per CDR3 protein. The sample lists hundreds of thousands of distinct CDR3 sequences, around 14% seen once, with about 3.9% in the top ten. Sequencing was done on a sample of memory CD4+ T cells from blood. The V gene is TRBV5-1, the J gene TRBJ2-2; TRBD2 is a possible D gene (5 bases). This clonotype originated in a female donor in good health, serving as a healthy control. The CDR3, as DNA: TGCGCCAGCAGTCGGATGGCGGGCGCGAACACCGGGGAGCTGTTTTTT. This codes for CASSRMAGANTGELFF.